The text below deals with one T cell receptor beta chain. The CDR3 has 10 residues. Original processing methods: Reference gene primer amplification gave nucleated cell count estimates. Sequenced by immunoSEQ multiplex PCR; TCRdb stores in-frame clones only, minus some. The V and J calls and the clone size are those of that table, but D and trimming were determined from the DNA. The profile shows roughly 300,000 clones, 83% of them singletons. This entry comes from a study of blood T cell repertoires in COVID-19. Study information: Material from acute and convalescent COVID-19 was sourced from the United States, Italy and Spain.

This chain uses TRBV21-1 with TRBJ2-7; TRBD2, the table's D call, lacks a check against the DNA. TRBV21-1 is labeled a pseudogene. This clonotype was obtained from a woman aged 50 to 60 who had recovered from COVID-19. Sequenced input: peripheral blood. CDR3 nucleotide sequence: TGTGCCACCCAGGCGGGGGAGCAGTACTTC. It encodes CATQAGEQYF.